One and the same sample provided the 10 T cell receptor beta chains below, sequenced in a study of blood T cell repertoires in COVID-19 (dated by TCRdb to 2020 to 2021). The protocol used for the library was the immunoSEQ multiplex PCR assay. TCRdb took this table from immuneACCESS and kept in-frame rearrangements with V and J called. Such tables lack part of the clones; where checked against another copy, unresolved V genes explain under half of the gap, and the rest is unexplained. The sample yields 100,000 to 150,000 clones; 60% to 80% were counted once. Jointly, the top ten make up around 6% of the sample. The sequenced material came from peripheral blood. The receptors were gathered from an elderly man with COVID-19, enrolled during active disease.

This clone was recorded only once. In DNA, the CDR3 is TGTGCCAGCAACGGCAGGGGTTTTAATCAGCCCCAGCATTTT. Translated, it gives CASNGRGFNQPQHF. The J gene is TRBJ1-5, the V gene TRBV28, with a tentative D call TRBD1 (6 bases). The CDR3 is 14 amino acids. The germline V and J ends were trimmed by 7 bases and 4 bases, with 14 bases remaining between them. Per germline, CDR1 MDHEN and CDR2 SYDVKM.

The V gene is TRBV9, the J gene TRBJ2-5; weak D call: TRBD1 (5 bases). The ends were cut back, 0 bases at V and 5 bases at J, with 14 bases in the middle. This CDR3 has 15 amino acids. Germline CDR1 SGDLS, CDR2 YYNGEE. The CDR3 is CASSVGEAAGETQYF. The CDR3 region has the DNA TGTGCCAGCAGCGTAGGCGAGGCTGCAGGGGAGACCCAGTACTTC.

The chain recombines TRBV20-1 with TRBJ2-7, with 7 bases fitting TRBD2. Germline trimming cut 6 bases from V and 7 bases from J; bases unmatched to any gene: 3. The CDR3 is 10 residues long. CDR1 and CDR2 from the germline V gene are DFQATT and SNEGSKA (reference sequence). The CDR3 nucleotides are TGCAGTGCGGCCGGGGGGGAGCAGTACTTC. It specifies CSAAGGEQYF.

The V gene is TRBV7-6, the J gene TRBJ2-5; D is possibly TRBD1 (5 bases). Trimming removed 1 base from V and 1 base from J, with 7 bases in between. The germline V gene has CDR1 SGHVS and CDR2 FNYEAQ. This CDR3 spans 14 amino acids. The CDR3: CASSLGQGQETQYF. Here the CDR3 DNA reads TGTGCCAGCAGCTTAGGGCAGGGCCAAGAGACCCAGTACTTC.

The chain carries TRBV5-8 and TRBJ2-3; the match to TRBD2 covers 13 bases. CDR1 and CDR2 from the germline V gene are SGHTS and YDEGEE. V was pared by 3 bases and J by 1 base, with 8 bases of the junction left unmatched. The CDR3 runs 18 residues. CDR3 residues: CASSSGTSGIGGTDTQYF. The DNA of the CDR3 is TGTGCCAGCAGCTCCGGGACTAGCGGGATCGGCGGCACAGATACGCAGTATTTT.

The V call is TRBV6-5, the J call TRBJ2-3; 7 nucleotides agree with TRBD2. With V trimmed by 6 bases and J by 1 base, 4 bases remained unmatched. The CDR3 totals 14 residues. CDR1 MNHEY and CDR2 SVGAGI come from the germline V gene. The CDR3 DNA is TGTGCCAGCAGGATAGCGGGTCGCACAGATACGCAGTATTTT. Protein product: CASRIAGRTDTQYF.

The V call is TRBV19, the J call TRBJ2-5, with a possible D match to TRBD2 (7 bases). V shed 7 bases and J shed 5 bases, with 20 bases lying between them. The CDR3 runs to 15 residues. In germline, CDR1 is LNHDA, CDR2 SQIVND (reference sequence). CDR3 sequence: CASNQGGGASETQYF. The CDR3 coding sequence is TGTGCCAGTAACCAAGGGGGAGGGGCCTCGGAGACCCAGTACTTC.

V and J are TRBV19 and TRBJ2-7; possibly TRBD2 for D (5 bases). The CDR3 totals 15 residues. With 6 bases removed from V and 7 bases from J, the gap between germline ends came to 22 bases. Germline assignment: CDR1 LNHDA and CDR2 SQIVND (reference sequence). CDR3 sequence: CASSPNRGNNYEQYF. CDR3 DNA: TGTGCCAGTAGCCCTAATCGAGGGAACAACTATGAGCAGTACTTC.

The CDR3 sequence is CASSQESSGNTIYF. The CDR3 DNA reads TGTGCCAGCAGTCAGGAAAGCTCTGGAAACACCATATATTTT. The genes are TRBV6-5 and TRBJ1-3; unclear D gene. V lost 5 bases and J lost 0, with 8 bases in between. Germline CDR1 reads MNHEY; CDR2 reads SVGAGI. This CDR3 is 14 amino acids long.

The chain uses TRBV6-1 and TRBJ1-1; a weak D match, TRBD1 (5 bases). The CDR3 contains 13 residues. Trimming removed 2 bases at V and 6 bases at J, with 10 bases between. Germline lookup yields CDR1 MNHNS and CDR2 SASEGT. This CDR3 is CASSELGGAEAFF. DNA of the CDR3: TGTGCCAGCAGTGAATTGGGAGGGGCTGAAGCTTTCTTT.